The entry below describes one T cell receptor (beta chain). Antigen unknown. Positive CCR7 selection of CD45RO-negative cells yielded the naive CD8 cells, and terminally differentiated effector memory CD45RA+ cells were excluded. The record originates from a study of shared clonotypes between healthy human individuals. General observations from the study: Across a few donors, naive CD4 shared 5% to 5.5%, naive CD8 more than 3%, memory CD4 2% to 2.5%, memory CD8 about 0.4%.

Trimming removed 4 bases from V and 3 bases from J, with 13 bases in between. The germline CDR1 and CDR2 sequences are LNHDA and SQIVND (reference sequence). CDR3 length: 16 residues. Each subset's genomic DNA was shared equally among a number of immunoSEQ plates. Repertoires were generated with immunoSEQ multiplex PCR, while TCRdb's copy carries only in-frame clones and drops some. This table has around 1.9 million clones, 85% to 95% appearing once. The sequenced sample was naive CD8+ T cells from PBMCs. The TCR originated in a man in his late teens or twenties in good health. Some clones in this sample may be carry-over from other donors' samples. This sequence joins TRBV19 and TRBJ2-6; D remains unclear. This CDR3 is CASSKFPRSGANVLTF. CDR3 sequence (DNA): TGTGCCAGTAGTAAATTCCCTAGGAGTGGGGCCAACGTCCTGACTTTC.